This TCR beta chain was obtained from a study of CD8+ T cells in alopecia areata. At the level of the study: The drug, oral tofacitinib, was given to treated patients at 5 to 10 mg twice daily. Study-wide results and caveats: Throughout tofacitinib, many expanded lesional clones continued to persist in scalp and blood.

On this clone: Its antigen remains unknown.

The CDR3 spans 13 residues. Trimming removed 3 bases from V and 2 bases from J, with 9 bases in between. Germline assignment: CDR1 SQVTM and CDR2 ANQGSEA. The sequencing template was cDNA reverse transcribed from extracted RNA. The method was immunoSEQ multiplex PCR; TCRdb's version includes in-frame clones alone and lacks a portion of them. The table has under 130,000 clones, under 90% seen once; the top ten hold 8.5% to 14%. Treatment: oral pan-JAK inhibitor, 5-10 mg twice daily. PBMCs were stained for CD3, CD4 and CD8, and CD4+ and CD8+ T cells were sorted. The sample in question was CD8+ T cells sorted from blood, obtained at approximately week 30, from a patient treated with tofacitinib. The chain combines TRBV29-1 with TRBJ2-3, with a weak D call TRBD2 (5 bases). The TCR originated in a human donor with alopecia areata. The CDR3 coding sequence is TGCAGCGTTGACGGGGAAAACACAGATACGCAGTATTTT. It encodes CSVDGENTDTQYF.